This TCR beta chain emerged from a study of post-analysis software for immune sequencing data. Germline V gene sequence: CDR1 DFQATT, CDR2 SNEGSKA (reference sequence). The CDR3 is 10 residues long. Trimming removed 2 bases at V and 8 bases at J, with 6 bases between. Findings and caveats of the study: The study found TRBV5-6, TRBV5-1 and TRBV20-1 among 5 or 6 TRBV segments more frequent in patients than controls. Co-batched samples clustered tightly together by F measure.

Unique molecular identifiers were carried by the TCR beta cDNA libraries. TCRdb redid the calling of the PCR reads with MiXCR, one entry per CDR3 protein. The sample shows roughly 580,000 distinct CDR3 sequences, roughly 40% of them seen only once. As regards this clonotype: Its antigen remains unknown.

This chain links TRBV20-1 with TRBJ1-2; D is uncertain. Specimen: blood. The sequence came from a girl between 10 and 17 years old with multiple sclerosis. The CDR3 loop is CSARSGGYTF. The CDR3 coding sequence is TGCAGTGCTAGATCGGGCGGCTACACCTTC.